A single sample gave rise to the 15 T cell receptor beta chains below, sequenced in a study of T cells in Graves' hyperthyroidism and ophthalmopathy. Template material for amplifying TCR beta CDR3 regions consisted of RNA transcripts. The HTBI primer set drove a first-round RT-PCR of the TCR CDR3. MiXCR was run by TCRdb on the multiplex PCR reads, yielding one entry per CDR3 protein. The profile covers about 640,000 distinct CDR3 sequences, with 40% to 55% appearing a single time and 7% to 7.5% taken by the ten largest. Sequenced: peripheral blood or thyroid tissue (not recorded which). The receptors come from an adult man with Graves' disease, either hyperthyroidism or ophthalmopathy (not recorded which).

On this clonotype: An end of the junction does not agree with germline; a read error may underlie this. This chain connects TRBV7-9 to TRBJ1-1; D might be TRBD1 (5 bases). The CDR3 runs to 12 residues. The germline gives CDR1 SEHNR, CDR2 FQNEAQ (reference sequence). CDR3 DNA: TGCGCCAGCAGCCAGGGAAACGCTGAAGCTTTCTTT. Protein product: CASSQGNAEAFF.

The chain carries TRBV18 and TRBJ1-1; D is ambiguous. This CDR3 spans 15 amino acids. V was clipped by 2 bases and J by 0 bases, with 10 bases between them. CDR1 and CDR2 from the germline V gene are KGHSH and LQKENI. CDR3 protein: CASSPDTTMNTEAFF. The CDR3 DNA sequence: TGTGCCAGCTCACCAGACACAACCATGAACACTGAAGCTTTCTTT. The variable domain in full, completed from reference TRBV18 and TRBJ1-1, reads NAGVMQNPRHLVRRRGQEARLRCSPMKGHSHVYWYRQLPEEGLKFMVYLQKENIIDESGMPKERFSAEFPKEGPSILRIQQVVRGDSAAYFCASSPDTTMNTEAFFGQGTRLTVV.

Comments on this clonotype: Here the CDR3 omits its conserved ending phenylalanine or tryptophan, so a read error is the likely source. No DNA is shown, since the ends of the CDR3 on it are uncertain; the CDR3 is the one TCRdb lists. The rearrangement links TRBV7-8 to TRBJ1-1. Germline CDR1 and CDR2: SGHVS and FQNEAQ. Including both end residues, the CDR3 is 9 amino acids long. CDR3 sequence reads: CTSSFQDGY.

This clonotype was seen a single time. CDR3 residues: CASSLGGQLNEKLFF. CDR3 nucleotide sequence: TGTGCCAGCAGCTTAGGGGGACAGTTAAATGAAAAACTGTTTTTT. The V call is TRBV7-2, the J call TRBJ1-4; 7 bases line up with TRBD1. CDR1 and CDR2 (germline): SGHTA, FQGNSA. The length of the CDR3 is 15 residues. The V gene end was trimmed by 1 base and the J gene end by 5 bases; junction bases not matched to a gene: 4.

With regard to this clonotype: It may be a read error: a sequence one base away is much more abundant. Given the absence of the conserved phenylalanine or tryptophan at the CDR3 end, a read error is likely. The chain joins TRBV12-3 or TRBV12-4 to TRBJ1-1, with a tentative D call TRBD1 (5 bases). Trimming stripped 6 bases from V and 1 base from J, with 12 bases between. CDR3 length: 14 residues. CDR3 loop: CASSPGRQNTEAFS. CDR3 DNA sequence: TGTGCCAGCAGCCCGGGACGGCAGAACACTGAAGCTTTCTCT.

The chain is built from TRBV5-4 and TRBJ2-7; 7 bases map to TRBD1. Looked up from germline, CDR1 is SGHNT and CDR2 is YYREEE (reference sequence). The V and J ends lost 0 bases and 3 bases, in that order; junction bases with no gene match: 12. The length of the CDR3 is 17 residues. In DNA, the CDR3 is TGTGCCAGCAGCTTGGCGGGACAGCCAAAAGGGGACTACGAGCAGTACTTC. Its translation is CASSLAGQPKGDYEQYF.

Notes on this clonotype: The junction departs from germline at one end; a sequencing error may be responsible. The chain recombines TRBV2 with TRBJ2-6, with 10 positions matching TRBD2. Per the germline V gene, CDR1 is SNHLY and CDR2 is FYNNEI. The length of the CDR3 is 13 residues. As DNA, the CDR3 is TGTGCCACCAGTGCCCAGAGAGCGGGAGGGCTGACTTTC. This codes for CATSAQRAGGLTF.

As for this clonotype: The conserved phenylalanine or tryptophan normally closing the CDR3 is absent here, so this likely arose from a read error. No DNA is shown, since the ends of the CDR3 on it are uncertain; the CDR3 is the one TCRdb lists. V usage is TRBV19 and J usage is TRBJ2-7; the table's TRBD1 call for D was not verified on the DNA. 8 amino acids form the CDR3, both terminal residues included. From germline, CDR1 is LNHDA and CDR2 SQIVND (reference sequence). The CDR3 here is CASSTLDR.

With regard to this clonotype: A much more abundant neighbour one base away suggests this may be a read error. This chain uses TRBV24-1 with TRBJ2-2; 7 nucleotides line up with TRBD1. Germline CDR1 reads KGHDR; CDR2 reads SFDVKD. The CDR3 is made up of 15 amino acids. CDR3 DNA: TGTGCCACCAGTGGTCCGGGACAGCACACCGGGGTGCTGTTTTTT. Translated: CATSGPGQHTGVLFF.

The chain combines TRBV7-8 with TRBJ1-2; D is unclear. Germline lookup yields CDR1 SGHVS and CDR2 FQNEAQ. The CDR3 runs 9 residues. CDR3 DNA sequence: TGTACCAACGACTATGGCTACACCTTC. This sequence encodes CTNDYGYTF.

This clonotype was recorded at least ten times. The chain is built from TRBV10-2 and TRBJ1-6; weak D call: TRBD1 (6 bases). CDR1 is WSHSY and CDR2 is SAAADI in the germline V gene. This CDR3 is built from 14 residues. Trimming removed 7 bases at V and 7 bases at J, with 14 bases between. In nucleotides, the CDR3 is TGCGCCAGCAAACCCTGGACAGACAATTCACCCCTCCACTTT. Amino acid sequence: CASKPWTDNSPLHF.

This clonotype is a singleton in its sample. Relative to the germline gene, one junction end is altered; a read error may explain this. The chain recombines TRBV9 with TRBJ1-2, with unresolved D. Germline V gene lookup returns CDR1 SGDLS and CDR2 YYNGEE. The CDR3 length is 14 residues. The CDR3 loop is CASSVDGKNYDYTF. The CDR3 nucleotides read TGTGCCAGCAGCGTAGACGGGAAAAACTATGACTACACCTTC.

The V and J genes are TRBV9 and TRBJ2-2; D might be TRBD2 (6 bases). Trimming pared 6 bases from V and 1 base from J, leaving 10 bases between. The germline CDR1 and CDR2 sequences are SGDLS and YYNGEE. The CDR3 sequence is 14 residues long. The DNA for the CDR3 is TGTGCCAGCACCGGCGGGGAGAACACCGGGGAGCTGTTTTTT. Encoded protein: CASTGGENTGELFF.

This clonotype turned up a few times. The chain joins TRBV7-2 to TRBJ2-5; 10 nucleotides match TRBD2. CDR3 size: 16 residues. With 5 bases clipped from V and 4 bases from J, the junction kept 10 bases outside the gene matches. Germline loops: CDR1 SGHTA, CDR2 FQGNSA. CDR3 in DNA: TGTGCCAGCAGCGCAAGCGGGAGGGGATGGGGAGAGACCCAGTACTTC. It codes for CASSASGRGWGETQYF.

On this clonotype itself: Its ends do not fully match the called genes, so a read error is possible. The chain employs TRBV12-3 or TRBV12-4 and TRBJ1-4; D gene unclear. The CDR3 extends over 14 amino acids. CDR3 nucleotides: TGTGCCAGCAGTTTGAATTCGGCTAATGAAGAACTGTTTTTT. Its protein product is CASSLNSANEELFF.